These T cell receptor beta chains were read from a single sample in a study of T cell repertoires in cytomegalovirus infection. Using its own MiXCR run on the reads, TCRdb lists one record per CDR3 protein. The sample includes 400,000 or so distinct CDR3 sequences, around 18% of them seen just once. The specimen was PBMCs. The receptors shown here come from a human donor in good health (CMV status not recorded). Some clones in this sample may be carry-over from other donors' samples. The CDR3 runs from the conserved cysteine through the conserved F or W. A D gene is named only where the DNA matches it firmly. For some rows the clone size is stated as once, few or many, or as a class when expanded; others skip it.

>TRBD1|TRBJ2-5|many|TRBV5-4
CASSWTGAETQYF
TGTGCCAGCAGCTGGACAGGGGCCGAGACCCAGTACTTC
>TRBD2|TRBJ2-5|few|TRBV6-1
CASSSPGLAAQETQYF
TGTGCCAGCAGTTCACCGGGACTAGCGGCACAAGAGACCCAGTACTTC
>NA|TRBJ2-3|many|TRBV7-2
CASSFTARTDTQYF
TGTGCCAGCAGCTTTACGGCCCGCACAGATACGCAGTATTTT
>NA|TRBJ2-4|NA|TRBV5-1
CASSLEGSKNIQYF
TGCGCCAGCAGCTTGGAAGGGTCCAAAAACATTCAGTACTTC
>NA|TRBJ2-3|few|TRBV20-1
CSADTGPSGTDTQYF
TGCAGTGCTGATACCGGGCCCTCGGGCACAGATACGCAGTATTTT
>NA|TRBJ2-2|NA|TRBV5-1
CASSAIEGVTGELFF
TGCGCCAGCAGCGCGATTGAGGGGGTCACCGGGGAGCTGTTTTTT
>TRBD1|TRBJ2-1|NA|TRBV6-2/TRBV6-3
CASSYEGTAGDNNEQFF
TGTGCCAGCAGTTACGAAGGGACAGCTGGCGACAACAATGAGCAGTTCTTC
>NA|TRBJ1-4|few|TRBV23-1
CASSQSWDKPAPSTSNEKLFF
TGCGCCAGCAGTCAATCGTGGGACAAACCCGCCCCGTCTACAAGTAATGAAAAACTGTTTTTT
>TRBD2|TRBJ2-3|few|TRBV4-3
CASSQPQTSLSDTQYF
TGCGCCAGCAGCCAACCCCAGACTAGCTTGTCCGATACGCAGTATTTT
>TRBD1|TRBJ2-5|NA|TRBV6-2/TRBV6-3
CASSWGQRETQYF
TGTGCCAGCAGTTGGGGACAGAGGGAGACCCAGTACTTC
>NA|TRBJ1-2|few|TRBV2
CASSVPSYTF
TGTGCCAGCAGTGTCCCGAGCTACACCTTC
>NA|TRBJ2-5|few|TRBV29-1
CSVGPGHQETQYF
TGCAGCGTTGGGCCGGGACACCAAGAGACCCAGTACTTC
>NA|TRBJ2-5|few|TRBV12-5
CASGLVLFGGARETQYF
TGTGCTAGTGGTTTGGTACTCTTTGGTGGGGCAAGGGAGACCCAGTACTTC
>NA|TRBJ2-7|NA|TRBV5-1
CASRLDSPYEQYF
TGCGCCAGCAGACTGGACAGTCCCTACGAGCAGTACTTC
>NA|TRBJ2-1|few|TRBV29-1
CSVVRQARSNEQFF
TGCAGCGTTGTAAGGCAGGCGAGGTCCAATGAGCAGTTCTTC
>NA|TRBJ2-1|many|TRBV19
CASRLSVASVNNEQFF
TGTGCCAGTAGGTTGTCGGTTGCTAGCGTGAACAATGAGCAGTTCTTC
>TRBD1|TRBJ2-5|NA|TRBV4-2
CASSPGGTGGATQYF
TGTGCCAGCAGCCCTGGGGGGACAGGGGGCGCGACCCAGTACTTC
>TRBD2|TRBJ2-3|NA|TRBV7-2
CASSLAEPDTQYF
TGTGCCAGCAGCCTAGCGGAGCCAGATACGCAGTATTTT
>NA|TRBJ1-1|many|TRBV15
CATSSPRSSDLHTEAFF
TGTGCCACCAGCAGCCCGCGGTCCTCGGATTTGCACACTGAAGCTTTCTTT
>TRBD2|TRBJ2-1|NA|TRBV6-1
CASSEWLAGSYNEQFF
TGTGCCAGCAGTGAATGGCTAGCGGGGTCTTACAATGAGCAGTTCTTC
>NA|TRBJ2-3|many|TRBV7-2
CASSFVFTDTQYF
TGTGCCAGCAGCTTCGTTTTCACAGATACGCAGTATTTT
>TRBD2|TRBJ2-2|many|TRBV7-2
CASPSGRGRFAGELFF
TGTGCCTCCCCGAGCGGGAGAGGGCGGTTCGCCGGGGAGCTGTTTTTT
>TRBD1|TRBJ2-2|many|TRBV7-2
CASSPRQGSNTGELFF
TGTGCCAGCAGCCCTCGACAGGGGTCGAACACCGGGGAGCTGTTTTTT
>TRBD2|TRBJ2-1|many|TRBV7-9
CASSLTSGRYNEQFF
TGTGCCAGCAGCTTGACTAGCGGGAGGTACAATGAGCAGTTCTTC
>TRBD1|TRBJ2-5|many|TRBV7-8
CASSLEQGAQETQYF
TGTGCCAGCAGCTTAGAACAGGGGGCCCAAGAGACCCAGTACTTC
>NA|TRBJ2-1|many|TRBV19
CASSIRSPNEQFF
TGTGCCAGTAGTATCCGCAGTCCGAATGAGCAGTTCTTC
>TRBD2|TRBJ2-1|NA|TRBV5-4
CASSARTGGYNEQFF
TGTGCCAGCAGCGCAAGGACGGGGGGATACAATGAGCAGTTCTTC
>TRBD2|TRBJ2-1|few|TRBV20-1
CSARLGGTTYNEQFF
TGCAGTGCTAGATTAGGTGGGACTACCTACAATGAGCAGTTCTTC
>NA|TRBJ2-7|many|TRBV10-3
CAISGPVSEQYF
TGTGCCATCAGTGGCCCAGTGAGCGAGCAGTACTTC
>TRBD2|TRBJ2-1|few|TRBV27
CASSLPREAGFNEQFF
TGTGCCAGCAGTTTGCCGCGGGAGGCCGGGTTCAATGAGCAGTTCTTC
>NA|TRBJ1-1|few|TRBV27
CASSFTRNTEAFF
TGTGCCAGCAGTTTCACGAGAAACACTGAAGCTTTCTTT
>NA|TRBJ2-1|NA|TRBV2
CASSEYLLQNEQFF
TGTGCCAGCAGTGAATACCTCCTTCAGAATGAGCAGTTCTTC
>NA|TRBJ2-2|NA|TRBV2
CASSSLGLSNTGELFF
TGTGCCAGCAGTTCGTTGGGTCTTTCGAACACCGGGGAGCTGTTTTTT
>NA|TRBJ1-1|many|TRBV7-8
CASSLGGFAEAFF
TGTGCCAGCAGCTTAGGCGGGTTCGCTGAAGCTTTCTTT
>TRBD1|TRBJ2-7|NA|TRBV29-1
CSVEDRVLGEQYF
TGCAGCGTGGAGGACAGGGTGTTGGGCGAGCAGTACTTC
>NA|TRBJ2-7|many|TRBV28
CASSLFLVGSYEQYF
TGTGCCAGCAGTTTATTCCTAGTTGGAAGCTACGAGCAGTACTTC
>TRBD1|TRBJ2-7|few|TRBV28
CASSVLGQGRTYEQYF
TGTGCCAGCAGTGTTCTAGGACAGGGGAGGACCTACGAGCAGTACTTC
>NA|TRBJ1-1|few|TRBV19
CASSTSRGAVNTEAFF
TGTGCCAGTAGTACCTCCCGCGGGGCGGTGAACACTGAAGCTTTCTTT
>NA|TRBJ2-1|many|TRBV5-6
CASSLWSNNEQFF
TGTGCCAGCAGCTTGTGGTCCAACAATGAGCAGTTCTTC
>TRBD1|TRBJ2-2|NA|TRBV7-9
CASGQAPTGELFF
TGTGCCAGCGGACAGGCCCCCACCGGGGAGCTGTTTTTT
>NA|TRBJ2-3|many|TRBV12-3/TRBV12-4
CASSAQLTDTQYF
TGTGCCAGCAGTGCCCAACTGACAGATACGCAGTATTTT
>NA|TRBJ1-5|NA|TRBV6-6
CASSGQTKNQPQHF
TGTGCCAGCTCAGGTCAGACCAAAAATCAGCCCCAGCATTTT
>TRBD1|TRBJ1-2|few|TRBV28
CASNDRGAAAGNYGYTF
TGTGCCAGCAACGACAGGGGCGCCGCGGCGGGTAACTATGGCTACACCTTC
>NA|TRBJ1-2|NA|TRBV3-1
CASSQDPSGRPGYTF
TGTGCCAGCAGCCAAGATCCCTCAGGCCGCCCCGGCTACACCTTC
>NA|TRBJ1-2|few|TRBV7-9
CASSSQYGYTF
TGTGCCAGCAGCTCGCAATATGGCTACACCTTC
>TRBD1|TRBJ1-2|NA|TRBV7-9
CASSLLGQAVTSYGYTF
TGTGCCAGCAGCTTACTGGGACAGGCAGTCACTAGCTATGGCTACACCTTC
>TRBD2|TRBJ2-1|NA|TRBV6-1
CASRTGTSSYEQFF
TGTGCCAGCAGAACCGGGACTAGTAGTTATGAGCAGTTCTTC